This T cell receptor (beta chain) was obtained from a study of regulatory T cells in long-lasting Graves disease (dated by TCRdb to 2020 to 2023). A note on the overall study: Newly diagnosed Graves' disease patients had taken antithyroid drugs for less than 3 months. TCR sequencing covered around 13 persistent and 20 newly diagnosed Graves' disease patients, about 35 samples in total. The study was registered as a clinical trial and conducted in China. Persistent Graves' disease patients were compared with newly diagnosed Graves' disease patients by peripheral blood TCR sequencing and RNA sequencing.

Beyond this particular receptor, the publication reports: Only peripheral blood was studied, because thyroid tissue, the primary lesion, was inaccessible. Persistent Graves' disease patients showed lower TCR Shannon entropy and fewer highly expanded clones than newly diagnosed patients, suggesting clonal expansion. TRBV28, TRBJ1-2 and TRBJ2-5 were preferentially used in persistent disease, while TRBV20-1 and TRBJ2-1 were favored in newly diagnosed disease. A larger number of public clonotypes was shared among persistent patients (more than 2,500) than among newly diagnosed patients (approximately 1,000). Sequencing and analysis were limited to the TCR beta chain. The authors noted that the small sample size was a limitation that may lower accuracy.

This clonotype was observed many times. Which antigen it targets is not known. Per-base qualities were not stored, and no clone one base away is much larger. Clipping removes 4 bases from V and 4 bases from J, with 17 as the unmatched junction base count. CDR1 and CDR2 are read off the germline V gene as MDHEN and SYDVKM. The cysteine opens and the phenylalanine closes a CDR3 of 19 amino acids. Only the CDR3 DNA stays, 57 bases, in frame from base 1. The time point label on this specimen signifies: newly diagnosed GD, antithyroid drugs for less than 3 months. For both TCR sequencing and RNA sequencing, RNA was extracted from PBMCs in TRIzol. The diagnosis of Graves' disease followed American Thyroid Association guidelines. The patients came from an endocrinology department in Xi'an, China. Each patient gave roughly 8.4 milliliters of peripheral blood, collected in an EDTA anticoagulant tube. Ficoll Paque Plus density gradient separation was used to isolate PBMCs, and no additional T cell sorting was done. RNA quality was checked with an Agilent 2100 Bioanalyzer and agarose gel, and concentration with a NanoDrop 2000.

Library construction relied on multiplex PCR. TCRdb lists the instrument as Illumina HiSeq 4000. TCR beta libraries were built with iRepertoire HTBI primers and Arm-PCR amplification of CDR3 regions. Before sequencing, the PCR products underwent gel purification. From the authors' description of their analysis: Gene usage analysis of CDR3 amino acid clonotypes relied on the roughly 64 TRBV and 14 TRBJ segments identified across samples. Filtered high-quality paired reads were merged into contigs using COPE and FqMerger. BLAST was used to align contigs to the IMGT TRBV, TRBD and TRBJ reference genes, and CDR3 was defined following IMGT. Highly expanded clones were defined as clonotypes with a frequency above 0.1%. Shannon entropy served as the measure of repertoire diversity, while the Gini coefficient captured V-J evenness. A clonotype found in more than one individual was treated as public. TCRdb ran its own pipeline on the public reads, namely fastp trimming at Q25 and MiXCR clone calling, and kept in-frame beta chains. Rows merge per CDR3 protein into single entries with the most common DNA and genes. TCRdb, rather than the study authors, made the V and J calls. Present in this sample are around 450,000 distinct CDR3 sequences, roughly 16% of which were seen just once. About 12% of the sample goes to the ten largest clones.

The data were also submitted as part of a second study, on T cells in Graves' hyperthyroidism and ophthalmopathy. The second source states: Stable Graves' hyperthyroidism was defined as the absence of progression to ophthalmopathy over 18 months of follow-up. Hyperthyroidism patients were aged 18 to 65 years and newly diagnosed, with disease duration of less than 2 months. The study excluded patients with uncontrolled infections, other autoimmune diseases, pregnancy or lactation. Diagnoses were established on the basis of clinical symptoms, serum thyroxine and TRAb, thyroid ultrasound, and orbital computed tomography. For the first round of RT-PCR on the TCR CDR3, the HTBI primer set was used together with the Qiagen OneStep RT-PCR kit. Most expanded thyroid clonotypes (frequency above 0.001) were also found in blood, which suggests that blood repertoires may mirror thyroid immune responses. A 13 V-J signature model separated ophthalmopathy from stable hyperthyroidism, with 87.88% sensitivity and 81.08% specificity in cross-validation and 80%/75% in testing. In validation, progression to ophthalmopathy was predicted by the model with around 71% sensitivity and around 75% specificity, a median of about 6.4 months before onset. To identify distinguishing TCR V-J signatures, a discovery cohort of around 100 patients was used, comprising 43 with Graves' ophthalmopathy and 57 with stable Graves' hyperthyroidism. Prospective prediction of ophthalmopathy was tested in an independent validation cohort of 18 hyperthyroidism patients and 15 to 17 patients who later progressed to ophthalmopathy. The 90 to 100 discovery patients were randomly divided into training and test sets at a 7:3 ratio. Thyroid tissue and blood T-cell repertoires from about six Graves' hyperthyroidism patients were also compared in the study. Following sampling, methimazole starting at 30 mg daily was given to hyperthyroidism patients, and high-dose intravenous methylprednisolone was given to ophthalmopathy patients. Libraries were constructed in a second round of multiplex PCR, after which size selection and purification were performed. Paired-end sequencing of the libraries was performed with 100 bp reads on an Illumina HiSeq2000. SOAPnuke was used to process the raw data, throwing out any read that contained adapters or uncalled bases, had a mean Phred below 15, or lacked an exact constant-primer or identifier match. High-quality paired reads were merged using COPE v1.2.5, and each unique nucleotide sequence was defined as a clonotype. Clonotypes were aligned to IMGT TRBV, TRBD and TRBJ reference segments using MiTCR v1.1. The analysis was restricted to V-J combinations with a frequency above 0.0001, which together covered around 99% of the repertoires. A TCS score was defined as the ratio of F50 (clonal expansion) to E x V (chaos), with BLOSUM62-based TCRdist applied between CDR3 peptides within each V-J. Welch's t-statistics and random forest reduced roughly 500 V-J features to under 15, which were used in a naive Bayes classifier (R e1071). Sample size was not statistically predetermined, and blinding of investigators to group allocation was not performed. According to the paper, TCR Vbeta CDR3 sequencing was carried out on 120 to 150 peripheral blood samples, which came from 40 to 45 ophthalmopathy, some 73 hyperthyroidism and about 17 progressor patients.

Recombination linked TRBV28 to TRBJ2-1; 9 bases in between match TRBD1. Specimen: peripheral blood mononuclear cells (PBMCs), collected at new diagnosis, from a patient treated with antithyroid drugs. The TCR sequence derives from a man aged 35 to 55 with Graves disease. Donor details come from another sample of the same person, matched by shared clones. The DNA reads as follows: TGTGCCAGCAGTTCTTTTAGGAAAGCCGGGACAGGGATTTACAATGAGCAGTTCTTC. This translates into CASSSFRKAGTGIYNEQFF.